These 14 T cell receptor beta chains were all obtained from the same sample, sequenced in a study of blood T cell repertoires in COVID-19. Sequencing used immunoSEQ multiplex PCR; TCRdb keeps in-frame clones, though not all of them. The data show roughly 150,000 clones, with about 80% seen just once and under 13% held by the top ten. Material for sequencing was peripheral blood. The receptors shown here come from a man aged 65 to 85 with active or convalescent COVID-19.

This CDR3 reads CASSLYRGDTDTQYF. DNA for the CDR3: TGCGCCAGCAGCTTGTACAGGGGAGACACAGATACGCAGTATTTT. The chain has TRBV5-1 and TRBJ2-3; TRBD1 matches 7 bases. Germline V lookup: CDR1 SGHRS, CDR2 YFSETQ. There are 15 residues in the CDR3. V shed 1 base, J shed 2 bases, and the junction held 4 bases outside the gene matches.

The V and J genes are TRBV19 and TRBJ1-5; D is perhaps TRBD1 (5 bases). The CDR3 contains 12 residues. CDR1 is LNHDA and CDR2 is SQIVND in the germline V gene (reference sequence). V gave up 9 bases and J gave up 4 bases, with 10 bases separating them. CDR3 protein: CASRQPNQPQHF. CDR3 bases: TGTGCCAGCAGACAGCCTAATCAGCCCCAGCATTTT. The variable domain in full, with the rest retrieved from reference TRBV19 and TRBJ1-5, is DGGITQSPKYLFRKEGQNVTLSCEQNLNHDAMYWYRQDPGQGLRLIYYSQIVNDFQKGDIAEGYSVSREKKESFPLTVTSAQKNPTAFYLCASRQPNQPQHFGDGTRLSIL.

V gene TRBV5-4 combines with J gene TRBJ2-3, with D perhaps matching TRBD1 (5 bases). Germline lookup yields CDR1 SGHNT and CDR2 YYREEE (reference sequence). The CDR3 is 18 residues long. V was trimmed by 0 bases and J by 3 bases, leaving 20 bases between them. In DNA form, the CDR3 reads TGTGCCAGCAGCTTGGGAGGTACAGGAAAGTATGGTACAGATACGCAGTATTTT. This sequence encodes CASSLGGTGKYGTDTQYF. The entire variable domain, with the rest obtained from reference TRBV5-4 and TRBJ2-3, is as follows: ETGVTQSPTHLIKTRGQQVTLRCSSQSGHNTVSWYQQALGQGPQFIFQYYREEENGRGNFPPRFSGLQFPNYSSELNVNALELDDSALYLCASSLGGTGKYGTDTQYFGPGTRLTVL.

The V gene is TRBV4-3, the J gene TRBJ2-6; the D is unclear. The germline V gene has CDR1 LGHNA and CDR2 YSLEER. The V end lost 1 base, the J end lost 2 bases, and 6 bases lay between the germline ends. The CDR3 totals 15 residues. The CDR3 DNA follows: TGCGCCAGCAGCCAAGTAAGCGCTGGGGCCAACGTCCTGACTTTC. Protein: CASSQVSAGANVLTF.

Worth noting for this clone: The same CDR3 arises from other DNA sequences in this sample as well. The J gene is TRBJ2-3, the V gene TRBV18; possibly TRBD2 for D (6 bases). Trimming left V 3 bases short and J 3 bases short, with 13 bases between. The length of the CDR3 is 15 residues. In germline, CDR1 is KGHSH, CDR2 LQKENI. The DNA of the CDR3 is TGTGCCAGCTCACCGGGGGGAAGTTTTACAGATACGCAGTATTTT. Translated: CASSPGGSFTDTQYF.

V gene TRBV5-4 combines with J gene TRBJ1-1, with D maybe TRBD1 (5 bases). The CDR3 sequence is 15 residues long. V lost 3 bases to trimming and J lost 2 bases, with 14 bases between them. CDR1 is SGHNT, CDR2 YYREEE, per germline (reference sequence). The CDR3: CASSSVATANTEAFF. The CDR3 nucleotides are TGTGCCAGCAGCTCGGTCGCGACAGCCAACACTGAAGCTTTCTTT. Filled out from reference TRBV5-4 and TRBJ1-1, the complete variable domain reads ETGVTQSPTHLIKTRGQQVTLRCSSQSGHNTVSWYQQALGQGPQFIFQYYREEENGRGNFPPRFSGLQFPNYSSELNVNALELDDSALYLCASSSVATANTEAFFGQGTRLTVV.

This chain's CDR3 is CASSTQGLNEQFF. The CDR3 DNA reads TGTGCCAGCAGTACACAGGGCTTGAATGAGCAGTTCTTC. The V call is TRBV7-2, the J call TRBJ2-1, with D maybe TRBD1 (6 bases). CDR1 SGHTA and CDR2 FQGNSA come from the germline V gene. This CDR3 has 13 amino acids. Trimming stripped 6 bases from V and 7 bases from J, with 13 bases between.

This clone has a handful of counts. This chain links TRBV5-4 with TRBJ2-2; 14 bases are a match to TRBD2. CDR3 length equals 17 residues. The V segment lost 4 bases and the J segment 7 bases; nucleotides outside the gene matches: 9. Per the germline V gene, CDR1 is SGHNT and CDR2 is YYREEE (reference sequence). The CDR3 DNA reads as TGTGCCAGCAGCCTGACTAGCGGGAGGGCCTGGGGCGGGGAGCTGTTTTTT. It codes for CASSLTSGRAWGGELFF.

The J gene is TRBJ1-1, the V gene TRBV18, with D maybe TRBD1 (6 bases). The CDR3 consists of 15 residues. Germline V gene sequence: CDR1 KGHSH, CDR2 LQKENI. Trimming cost V 5 bases and J 3 bases, with 16 bases left between them. The CDR3 region has the DNA TGTGCCAGCTCAGCCGCGGGGGCCCTGGACACTGAAGCTTTCTTT. Its protein is CASSAAGALDTEAFF.

The chain is built from TRBV5-5 and TRBJ2-5; D remains unclear. V was shortened by 4 bases and J by 1 base, with 11 bases between the two germline ends. The germline V gene encodes CDR1 SGHKS and CDR2 YYEKEE (reference sequence). CDR3 size: 14 residues. This CDR3 reads CASSATSSQETQYF. In DNA form, the CDR3 reads TGTGCCAGCAGCGCGACATCGAGCCAAGAGACCCAGTACTTC.

Worth noting for this clone: This CDR3 is also generated by other DNA sequences in the sample. This chain joins TRBV5-5 and TRBJ2-3; 9 bases agree with TRBD2. CDR1 and CDR2 from the germline V gene are SGHKS and YYEKEE (reference sequence). The CDR3 spans 16 residues. V dropped 1 base and J dropped 0; count of bases not matched to a gene: 3. CDR3 coding DNA: TGTGCCAGCAGCTTGTTGCTAGCGGGGAGCACAGATACGCAGTATTTT. Amino acid sequence: CASSLLLAGSTDTQYF.

The CDR3 DNA reads TGTGCCAGCAGTTTAAGGACAGTATACAATCAGCCCCAGCATTTT. Protein product: CASSLRTVYNQPQHF. The chain combines TRBV28 with TRBJ1-5, with a tentative D call TRBD1 (6 bases). The CDR3 consists of 15 residues. Germline V gene sequence: CDR1 MDHEN, CDR2 SYDVKM. The V gene lost 2 bases and the J gene lost 3 bases, with 11 bases spanning the gap.

V is TRBV28 and J is TRBJ2-3; 9 bases agree with TRBD1. The trim removed 5 bases at V and 9 bases at J, leaving 9 bases unmatched. Germline V lookup: CDR1 MDHEN, CDR2 SYDVKM. The CDR3 sequence is 14 residues long. Here the CDR3 DNA reads TGTGCCAGCAGTCCGGGACAGGGCGGTCGGACGCAGTATTTT. Translation: CASSPGQGGRTQYF.

The chain combines TRBV29-1 with TRBJ2-2, with TRBD2 identical over 7 bases. Germline assignment: CDR1 SQVTM and CDR2 ANQGSEA. The J segment lost 1 base and the V segment lost 3 bases, leaving 2 bases of the junction unmatched. This CDR3 region has 14 residues. In DNA form, the CDR3 reads TGCAGCGTTGATTCTAGCGGGAACACCGGGGAGCTGTTTTTT. Its translation: CSVDSSGNTGELFF.